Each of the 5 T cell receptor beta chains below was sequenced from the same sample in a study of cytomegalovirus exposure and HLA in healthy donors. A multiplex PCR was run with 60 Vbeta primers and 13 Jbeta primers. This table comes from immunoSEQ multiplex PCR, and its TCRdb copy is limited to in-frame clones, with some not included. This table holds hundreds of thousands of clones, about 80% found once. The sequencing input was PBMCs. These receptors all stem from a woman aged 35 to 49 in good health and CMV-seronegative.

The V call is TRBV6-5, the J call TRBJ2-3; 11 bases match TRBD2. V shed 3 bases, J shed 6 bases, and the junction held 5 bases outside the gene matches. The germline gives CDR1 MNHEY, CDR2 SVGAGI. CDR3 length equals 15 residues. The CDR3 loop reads CASSYQSSGGDTQYF. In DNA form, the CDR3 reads TGTGCCAGCAGTTATCAGTCTAGCGGGGGGGATACGCAGTATTTT.

The DNA of the CDR3 is TGCGCCAGCAGCTTGGAGATAGTGGGGGCTGATAATGAGCAGTTCTTC. Its translation: CASSLEIVGADNEQFF. The gene calls are TRBV5-1 and TRBJ2-1; TRBD1 might be the D (6 bases). The CDR3 is made up of 16 amino acids. Trimming took 0 bases from V and 7 from J, leaving 17 bases between them. Germline V CDR1 and CDR2: SGHRS, YFSETQ.

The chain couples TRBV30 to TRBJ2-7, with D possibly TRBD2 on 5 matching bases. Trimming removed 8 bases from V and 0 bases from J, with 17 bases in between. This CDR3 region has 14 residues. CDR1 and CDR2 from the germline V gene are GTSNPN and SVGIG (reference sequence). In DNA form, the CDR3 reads TGTGCCGCGTTGGGGAGCCGCAGCTCCTACGAGCAGTACTTC. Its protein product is CAALGSRSSYEQYF. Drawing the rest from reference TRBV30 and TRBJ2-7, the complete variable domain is SQTIHQWPATLVQPVGSPLSLECTVEGTSNPNLYWYRQAAGRGLQLLFYSVGIGQISSEVPQNLSASRPQDRQFILSSKKLLLSDSGFYLCAALGSRSSYEQYFGPGTRLTVT.

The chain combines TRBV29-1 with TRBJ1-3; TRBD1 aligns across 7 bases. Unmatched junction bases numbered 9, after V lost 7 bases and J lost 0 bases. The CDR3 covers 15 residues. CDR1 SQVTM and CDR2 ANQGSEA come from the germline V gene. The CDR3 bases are TGCAGCGCTCGGGACAGTGAAAGCTCTGGAAACACCATATATTTT. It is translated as CSARDSESSGNTIYF. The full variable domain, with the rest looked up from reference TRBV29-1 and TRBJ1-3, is SAVISQKPSRDICQRGTSLTIQCQVDSQVTMMFWYRQQPGQSLTLIATANQGSEATYESGFVIDKFPISRPNLTFSTLTVSNMSPEDSSIYLCSARDSESSGNTIYFGEGSWLTVV.

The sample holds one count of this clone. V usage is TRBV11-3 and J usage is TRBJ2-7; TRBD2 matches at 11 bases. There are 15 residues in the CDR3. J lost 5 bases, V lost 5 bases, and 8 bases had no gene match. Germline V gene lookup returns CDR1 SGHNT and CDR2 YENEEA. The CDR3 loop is CASSHSGGAVHEQYF. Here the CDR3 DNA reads TGTGCCAGCAGCCATAGCGGGGGGGCAGTCCACGAGCAGTACTTC.